This T cell receptor (beta chain) was identified during a study of blood T cell repertoires in COVID-19. Across the whole study: Whether acute or convalescent, the COVID-19 samples came from the United States, Italy and Spain. PBMCs, B-cell-depleted T cells, or T cells were the source of the cDNA or gDNA that made up the material.

Original processing methods: Amplified reference gene primers provided the basis for estimating nucleated cell counts. Only in-frame clones appear in the TCRdb table, and some are missing; sequencing was by immunoSEQ multiplex PCR. The V and J calls and clone size are taken from that table; D and trimming were inferred from the DNA. The sample consists of approximately 430,000 clones, 86% of them appearing once. Material for sequencing was peripheral blood. The TCR was taken from a woman aged 25 to 45 with active or convalescent COVID-19.

The CDR3, as DNA: TGTGCCAGCATCTCCCCGTTCGGGGGGCGCCTCACTGAAGCTTTCTTT. Translation: CASISPFGGRLTEAFF. The genes are TRBV7-2 and TRBJ1-1, with D perhaps TRBD1 (6 bases). Looked up from germline, CDR1 is SGHTA and CDR2 is FQGNSA. This CDR3 is built from 16 residues. V was clipped by 7 bases and J by 4 bases, with 22 bases between them.